What follows are 6 T cell receptor beta chains derived from one specimen sequenced in a study of blood T cell repertoires in COVID-19. Clones were read by immunoSEQ multiplex PCR, and TCRdb kept only the in-frame ones, dropping some. The table includes about 180,000 clones, 85% detected once. The sequenced sample consisted of peripheral blood. These receptors originate from a person aged 65-85 years with COVID-19, enrolled during active disease.

This chain links TRBV6-1 with TRBJ1-2; D uncertain. The germline V and J ends were trimmed by 2 bases and 4 bases, with 14 bases remaining between them. The CDR3 totals 15 residues. The V gene's germline CDR1 is MNHNS and CDR2 SASEGT. CDR3 residues: CASSEWLGSGYGYTF. The CDR3 region has the DNA TGTGCCAGCAGTGAATGGCTGGGGAGTGGCTATGGCTACACCTTC.

This chain connects TRBV28 to TRBJ1-6; tentatively, D is TRBD1 (6 bases). V was pared by 6 bases and J by 4 bases, with 13 bases between. The CDR3 contains 15 residues. Germline CDR1 reads MDHEN; CDR2 reads SYDVKM. CDR3 nucleotide sequence: TGTGCCAGCAGCCTCCAGGGGATTTATAATTCACCCCTCCACTTT. This codes for CASSLQGIYNSPLHF.

The V call is TRBV19, the J call TRBJ1-4; tentative D call: TRBD1 (6 bases). The CDR3 contains 15 residues. The V end was cut by 0 bases, the J end by 8 bases, with 13 bases between. From germline, CDR1 is LNHDA and CDR2 SQIVND (reference sequence). CDR3 in DNA: TGTGCCAGTAGTATAGAAAAGGGGGTTGGAGAAAAACTGTTTTTT. Amino acid sequence: CASSIEKGVGEKLFF.

This chain links TRBV6-5 with TRBJ2-1; 13 bases map to TRBD2. This CDR3 comprises 15 residues. From germline, CDR1 is MNHEY and CDR2 SVGAGI. Trimming removed 5 bases from V and 4 bases from J; junction bases left unmatched: 2. The chain's CDR3 is CASSRGLAGYNEQFF. The CDR3, as DNA: TGTGCCAGCAGTCGGGGACTAGCGGGATACAATGAGCAGTTCTTC.

The rearrangement joins TRBV19 to TRBJ2-3, with TRBD2 matching 7 bases. CDR1 is LNHDA, CDR2 SQIVND, per germline (reference sequence). Germline trimming cut 9 bases from V and 5 bases from J; bases unmatched to any gene: 5. The CDR3 consists of 12 residues. The CDR3: CASGLGRDTQYF. The CDR3 nucleotides are TGTGCCAGCGGACTAGGCAGAGATACGCAGTATTTT.

V gene TRBV6-5 combines with J gene TRBJ1-1; no definite D call. Trimming took 8 bases from V and 8 from J, leaving 12 bases between them. The length of the CDR3 is 11 residues. Per germline, CDR1 MNHEY and CDR2 SVGAGI. DNA of the CDR3: TGTGCCAGCTGGAGGGTAGGCGAAGCTTTCTTT. This translates into CASWRVGEAFF.